One TCR beta chain is described in this entry. The antigen is not known. This sample is part of a study of OX40 agonist ivuxolimab in advanced cancers. Study background: Cancers in dose escalation were hepatocellular, melanoma, renal cell and head and neck. Study results and limitations: Mean expanded clone counts were higher in CD8+ than CD4+ T cells.

The CDR3 contains 21 residues. Libraries were prepared by immunoSEQ multiplex PCR; TCRdb keeps only in-frame clonotypes and omits some of them. The sample contains about 69,000 clones, roughly nine tenths of which appear only once. V usage is TRBV12-2 and J usage is TRBJ1-4. TRBV12-2 is a listed pseudogene. This specimen was CD4+ or CD8+ T cells sorted from blood, taken in a trial of the OX40 agonist ivuxolimab. This TCR came from an adult with an advanced solid tumor such as melanoma, head and neck, liver or kidney cancer. CDR3 sequence: CASRFRSRGGADPPTNEKLFF. The CDR3 DNA is TGTGCAAGTCGCTTTAGGTCGAGGGGGGGGGCTGACCCGCCAACTAATGAAAAACTGTTTTTT.